This T cell receptor beta chain is from a study of T cell changes during pregnancy in multiple sclerosis. CDR3 length: 14 residues. Trimming took 2 bases from V and 4 from J; bases not matched to a gene: 4. Germline V CDR1 and CDR2: SEHNR, FQNEAQ (reference sequence). TCRdb's copy holds only in-frame clones and misses some; the assay was immunoSEQ multiplex PCR. The table lists fewer than 130,000 clones, approximately 90% of them singletons. This sample comprised peripheral blood, obtained after pregnancy. This TCR was recovered from a female donor with multiple sclerosis, enrolled in a pregnancy study. The chain links TRBV7-9 to TRBJ2-5; 7 bases match TRBD2. Written as DNA, the CDR3 is TGTGCCAGCAGCTTATTAGGGAGGGGAGAGACCCAGTACTTC. Protein sequence: CASSLLGRGETQYF.